This T cell receptor (beta chain) appears in the sequencing data of a study of T cell responses to AZD1222 COVID-19 vaccine. Overall study results and limits: The study found vaccine-associated CD4 TCRs spanning spike, dominant at 160-218 and 743-854. Spike-specific TCR breadth rose after two AZD1222 doses, and depth rose as well. Donors were mostly white British, more females; clonal diversity possibly underestimated.

This clone occurred once. The antigen is undetermined. Using immunoSEQ multiplex PCR, the repertoire was profiled, and TCRdb retains in-frame clones only, with some absent. The sample consists of roughly 200,000 clones, 80% to 95% of them appearing once. It was second doses at about 4 or about 12 weeks that were pooled. This sample comprised peripheral blood, obtained 28 days after the second AZD1222 dose. The source of this sequence is an adult who received the AZD1222 COVID-19 vaccine.

CDR3: CASSVGTGFAEAFF. The CDR3, as DNA: TGTGCCAGCAGTGTGGGTACGGGTTTCGCTGAAGCTTTCTTT. The rearrangement links TRBV2 to TRBJ1-1; the D is unclear. V lost 4 bases and J lost 6, with 15 bases in between. Germline lookup yields CDR1 SNHLY and CDR2 FYNNEI. The length of the CDR3 is 14 residues.